This TCR beta chain was retrieved from a study of cytomegalovirus exposure and HLA in healthy donors (dated by TCRdb to the late 2010s). Background for the entire study: An earlier analysis of roughly 610 of the donors reported about 280 Gb of sequence data and roughly 120 million unique TCR beta sequences obtained from about 180 million T cells. Typing coverage varied by locus: about 629-640 donors for A, B, C, DRB1 and DQB1; approximately 500 for DQA1; 600 to 610 for DPA1; more than 450 for DPB1. The study aimed to test whether cataloging public T cell receptors could reveal signatures of past pathogen exposure. Because of strong linkage in the cohort, five DR-DQ haplotypes were treated as single units for association and clustering. Among the roughly 400 genotyped donors, more than 70% belonged to the genetic ancestry cluster associated with self-reported Caucasian donors. An early release covering roughly 640 HLA-typed donors comprised approximately 290 gigabases of sequencing data and around 80 million unique TCR sequences. Besides the first cohort of hundreds of subjects, a separate validation cohort made up of 120 different subjects was used. HLA typing covered class I and class II loci at four-digit resolution. In the later analysis, no new phenotypic data were used to find candidate immune exposures; instead, reliance was placed on TCR beta sequences and their occurrence across donors. Among about 400 genotyped donors of the cohort, an average of approximately 240,000 unique TCR beta nucleotide sequences was sequenced per donor, of which approximately 18% were non-productive. The study profiled the T cell repertoires of more than 500 subjects by immunosequencing and related them to cytomegalovirus serostatus. Donor age, sex, ethnicity and CMV serostatus were collected together with the repertoire data. A later genetic analysis took genome-wide SNP genotypes for about three fifths of the roughly 700 donors and used that subset as a discovery cohort. To predict cytomegalovirus infection status, the study brought together high-throughput TCR immunosequencing, statistical association of individual TCRs with disease status, and machine learning. In a later analysis, previously published TCR beta repertoires from roughly 710 donors were re-analyzed and high-resolution HLA genotyping was added so that TCR occurrence patterns could be studied. All discovery cohort repertoires had been generated on a single sequencing platform. To decide whether each TCR beta V gene segment behaved as functional or pseudogenic, an earlier analysis of some 580 of the donors relied on high-throughput TCR beta sequencing. What the work shows at the level of the full study, not this receptor alone: A later analysis found that most CMV-associated TCR beta chains appeared HLA-restricted, with HLA associations seemingly driven largely by CMV exposure. A later genetic analysis associated a missense DCLRE1C variant with V-gene and J-gene trimming of TCR beta chains, and an independent cohort replicated the association. Only TCR beta chains were sequenced in this cohort, and the absence of alpha or paired-chain data limited detectable features. In both the original and validation cohorts, the classifier was reported to diagnose cytomegalovirus status with high specificity and sensitivity. Several of the top co-occurrence clusters appeared to be linked to parvovirus B19, influenza, CMV and Epstein-Barr virus, according to a later analysis. An earlier analysis of roughly 570 of the donors showed that most TCR beta V segments appeared in productive rearrangements either about 87% or about 30% of the time, which broadly matched IMGT annotations. Immune exposure information for the cohort was limited to CMV serostatus. In a later analysis, HLA-associated TCR beta chains showed more clonal expansion and lower generation probabilities than non-associated chains that were equally common. In the study, approximately 150 TCR beta chains were listed as associated with cytomegalovirus. The sequencing pipeline was judged likely to have produced a cluster of highly shared sequence variants as a technical artifact. A later genetic analysis reported fewer N-insertions in productive TCRs among donors in an Asian-associated ancestry cluster than the roughly 700-donor mean. Some IMGT-functional V segments, including TRBV6-2 and TRBV6-3, could not be distinguished by the 87-base-pair reads and were therefore excluded. Because counts were too low, seventeen rarely observed V segments, including chromosome 9 orphons, were left out of the earlier analysis of a few hundred of the donors. It was suggested by the authors that the approach could potentially be generalized to other disease states and immunological phenotypes. Specific HLA alleles were associated with 15,000 to 20,000 TCR beta sequences at a false discovery rate of 0.05 in a later analysis. A further reported finding was that TCR beta sequences accurately predicted the HLA-A and HLA-B alleles for most subjects in the first cohort. When HLA alleles, especially DR and DQ, strongly co-occurred, attributing TCR associations to individual alleles was difficult. In vitro tests confirmed that a few of the cytomegalovirus-associated TCR beta chains recognize cytomegalovirus antigens. Most TCR sequences were seen in very few donors, while some public TCRs were found in many individuals. Because some donors lacked HLA typing at each locus, the association tests relied only on the typed subset. In a later analysis, TCR association rates were found to vary across HLA loci, with the most associated TCRs seen for DRB1 alleles and the fewest for HLA-C alleles. Linkage disequilibrium might explain the correlated functional status among segregating V segments, but an unknown experimental factor could not be ruled out. Roughly uniform sequencing depth across donors was assumed in presence/absence analyses, although this assumption may not hold.

A note on this clone: No antigen is known for it. No clone much larger than this one lies a single base away; base qualities are absent.

In total, roughly 710 healthy bone marrow donors made up the cohort. At the time of sampling, all cohort members were nominally healthy, though unrecorded immune exposures were likely present. The donor tested CMV seronegative, placing the donor among the 350 to 400 seronegative members of the cohort. A peripheral blood sample was provided by each donor, and peripheral blood mononuclear cells were used for TCR beta sequencing. The Qiagen DNeasy Blood Extraction Kit was used to extract genomic DNA from the blood cell samples. The library was made by the immunoSEQ multiplex PCR assay. The multiplex PCR relied on a mix of 60 forward primers for TCR Vbeta segments and 13 reverse primers for TCR Jbeta segments. The CDR3 region of rearranged TCR beta genes was amplified from genomic DNA by a multiplex PCR assay. The Illumina HiSeq System was used to sequence the amplified TCR beta libraries as 87-base-pair reads. The authors processed their data as follows. A later analysis tallied roughly 80 million unique TCR beta chains across the 666 repertoires, and around 10 million of those chains were shared by two or more donors. Raw reads were error-corrected and collapsed into unique sequences by a nearest-neighbor algorithm in which closely related sequences were merged to remove PCR and sequencing errors. V, D and J gene segments were assigned by aligning CDR3 sequences to IMGT reference sequences. For a sequence to be retained, at least a six-nucleotide match to both a V gene segment and a J gene segment was required. Rearrangements were called productive when the CDR3 lacked stop codons and stayed in frame with V and J; all others were non-productive. CDR3 was defined according to IMGT convention as the region running from the second conserved V-encoded cysteine to the conserved J-encoded phenylalanine. In an earlier analysis of around 570 of the donors, sequences lacking an unambiguous match to a single V gene segment were excluded. An earlier analysis of a few hundred of the donors called V segments functional above 56.7% productive rearrangements and segregating when the between-donor standard deviation exceeded 5%. A statistical classification framework was built for diagnosing cytomegalovirus status from the catalog of TCR beta chain sequences. In a later analysis, TCR nucleotide sequences were compared against IMGT/GENE-DB human TR gene sequences so that V and J genes could be assigned. A later analysis assigned CDR3 sequences and most-parsimonious VDJ recombination scenarios with the TCRdist pipeline. In a later analysis, every TCR beta chain was defined by the combination of its CDR3 amino acid sequence and its V-gene family, and reads without a unique V-gene family were dropped. In a later analysis, around 600 highly shared, low-generation-probability nucleotide sequences were removed to address suspected cross-contamination and a sequencing artifact. For each public chain, a later analysis derived a clonal expansion index from normalized ranks of inferred template counts within each repertoire. Generation probabilities in a later analysis came from a VDJ recombination model fitted to out-of-frame rearrangements, and those results were checked against IGoR. Hypergeometric tests were used in a later analysis to score TCR-TCR, TCR-HLA and TCR-CMV co-occurrence, with a repertoire-size bias correction applied to the TCR pairs. In a later analysis, false discovery rates were estimated by permuting HLA or CMV assignments 20 times. A later analysis grouped co-occurring TCRs with DBSCAN, adding TCRdist sequence similarity when clustering within HLA-allele-positive subsets. For co-occurrence clustering, repertoires with fewer than 30,000 or more than 120,000 public chains were excluded, along with several repertoires with anomalous nucleotide sharing. Entries here come from immuneACCESS through TCRdb and include only in-frame sequences with V and J called. Some clones fail to appear in such tables; in the studies checked, an unresolved V gene covers under half of the shortfall, and the cause of the remainder is unknown. V, J and clone size reflect that table, while D and trimming were determined from the DNA. The sample yields roughly 150,000 clones; over 70% were counted once. 1.2% of the sample goes to the ten largest clones.

CDR1 and CDR2 were assigned from the germline V gene (reference sequence) as SEHNR and FQNEAQ. V and J are trimmed by 3 bases and 4 bases, and the gene matches miss 7 bases of the junction. Reading from cysteine to phenylalanine, the CDR3 counts 16 amino acids. Here the CDR3 DNA is all that survives: 48 bases in frame from base 1. This TCR was recovered from a boy between 2 and 10 years old in good health and CMV-seronegative. The chain is assembled from TRBV7-9 and TRBJ2-1; the central 9 bases match TRBD1. The specimen was PBMCs. The CDR3: CASSFQQGADYNEQFF. In nucleotide form, the sequence is TGTGCCAGCAGCTTTCAACAGGGGGCTGATTACAATGAGCAGTTCTTC.